Listed below are T cell receptor beta chains from one sample, sequenced in a study of siplizumab effects on memory and regulatory T cells. The table came from immunoSEQ multiplex PCR; TCRdb's copy has only in-frame clones and leaves some out. The sample holds 60,000 to 70,000 clones, about 90% seen once. Sequenced sample: Tregs sorted from blood. Receptors originate from a human donor in good health. Each CDR3 is given with its conserved first and last residue. Each record gives: J gene, D gene, clone size, V gene, CDR3 protein, CDR3 DNA. D genes are given only for firm matches. A clone size is listed for some rows: how often the clone was seen (once, few, many), or a class if it is expanded.

J: TRBJ2-5
D: -
size: -
V: TRBV10-3
CDR3: CAISEGGETQYF
DNA: TGTGCCATCAGTGAAGGCGGGGAGACCCAGTACTTC

J: TRBJ2-1
D: -
size: -
V: TRBV11-2
CDR3: CASSFGGFNEQFF
DNA: TGTGCCAGCAGCTTTGGGGGTTTCAATGAGCAGTTCTTC

J: TRBJ2-3
D: TRBD1
size: -
V: TRBV28
CDR3: CASSSGTGSDTQYF
DNA: TGTGCCAGCAGTTCCGGGACAGGGAGCGATACGCAGTATTTT

J: TRBJ1-1
D: -
size: few
V: TRBV30
CDR3: CAGGLTEAFF
DNA: TGTGCCGGCGGGTTGACTGAAGCTTTCTTT

J: TRBJ2-1
D: TRBD2
size: -
V: TRBV4-1
CDR3: CASSRSLAGTYNEQFF
DNA: TGCGCCAGCAGCCGCAGCCTAGCGGGAACATACAATGAGCAGTTCTTC

J: TRBJ2-1
D: TRBD1
size: -
V: TRBV11-2
CDR3: CASSNRQGAYNEQFF
DNA: TGTGCCAGCAGCAACCGACAGGGCGCCTACAATGAGCAGTTCTTC

J: TRBJ2-7
D: TRBD2
size: -
V: TRBV10-3
CDR3: CAISASSGRLDEQYF
DNA: TGTGCCATCAGCGCCTCTAGCGGGAGACTTGACGAGCAGTACTTC

J: TRBJ2-1
D: TRBD2
size: -
V: TRBV11-3
CDR3: CASSFRTSGRFDEQFF
DNA: TGTGCCAGCAGCTTTCGAACTAGCGGGAGGTTTGATGAGCAGTTCTTC

J: TRBJ2-7
D: TRBD1
size: medium-sized
V: TRBV4-1
CDR3: CASSQVGQGDYEQYF
DNA: TGCGCCAGCAGCCAAGTGGGACAGGGGGACTACGAGCAGTACTTC

J: TRBJ1-2
D: TRBD1
size: -
V: TRBV28
CDR3: CASSPGQVRGYTF
DNA: TGTGCCAGCAGTCCGGGACAGGTCCGTGGCTACACCTTC

J: TRBJ2-1
D: -
size: -
V: TRBV7-2
CDR3: CASSHDRYNEQFF
DNA: TGTGCCAGCAGCCACGACAGATACAATGAGCAGTTCTTC

J: TRBJ2-5
D: TRBD2
size: -
V: TRBV7-9
CDR3: CASSPRTSGRETQYF
DNA: TGTGCCAGCAGCCCGAGGACTAGCGGGAGGGAGACCCAGTACTTC

J: TRBJ2-7
D: TRBD1
size: -
V: TRBV6-1
CDR3: CASGRDRGYEQYF
DNA: TGTGCCAGCGGCCGGGACAGGGGTTACGAGCAGTACTTC

J: TRBJ1-1
D: TRBD1
size: few
V: TRBV6-5
CDR3: CASSPQGATEAFF
DNA: TGTGCCAGCAGTCCGCAGGGGGCCACTGAAGCTTTCTTT

J: TRBJ1-1
D: TRBD1
size: -
V: TRBV28
CDR3: CASSTFGDRNEAFF
DNA: TGTGCCAGCAGTACCTTCGGGGACAGAAATGAAGCTTTCTTT

J: TRBJ1-2
D: -
size: -
V: TRBV5-1
CDR3: CASSPGGQYGYTF
DNA: TGCGCCAGCAGCCCCGGGGGACAATATGGCTACACCTTC

J: TRBJ2-3
D: TRBD1
size: -
V: TRBV12-5
CDR3: CASGKQGADTQYF
DNA: TGTGCTAGTGGGAAACAGGGGGCAGATACGCAGTATTTT

J: TRBJ1-2
D: -
size: -
V: TRBV6-5
CDR3: CASSYGGFGYTF
DNA: TGTGCCAGCAGTTACGGGGGGTTCGGCTACACCTTC

J: TRBJ2-6
D: -
size: -
V: TRBV4-3
CDR3: CASSRNSGANVLTF
DNA: TGCGCCAGCAGCCGAAACTCTGGGGCCAACGTCCTGACTTTC

J: TRBJ2-7
D: -
size: once
V: TRBV28
CDR3: CASRRYYEQYF
DNA: TGTGCCAGCAGACGGTACTACGAGCAGTACTTC

J: TRBJ2-3
D: TRBD2
size: once
V: TRBV5-4
CDR3: CASSVSPGLAGGDTQYF
DNA: TGTGCCAGCAGCGTATCGCCGGGACTAGCGGGAGGTGATACGCAGTATTTT

J: TRBJ2-2
D: TRBD2
size: once
V: TRBV11-1
CDR3: CASSILAGAANTGELFF
DNA: TGTGCCAGCAGCATCCTAGCGGGAGCGGCGAACACCGGGGAGCTGTTTTTT

J: TRBJ2-7
D: TRBD2
size: -
V: TRBV11-3
CDR3: CASSLERDYEQYF
DNA: TGTGCCAGCAGCTTGGAGCGGGACTACGAGCAGTACTTC

J: TRBJ2-7
D: TRBD1
size: once
V: TRBV6-6
CDR3: CASRRQGAPQQYF
DNA: TGTGCCAGCAGACGACAGGGAGCCCCGCAGCAGTACTTC

J: TRBJ2-2
D: -
size: -
V: TRBV15
CDR3: CATSREGRGAVF
DNA: TGTGCCACCAGCAGAGAAGGCCGGGGAGCTGTTTTT

J: TRBJ1-5
D: -
size: few
V: TRBV7-8
CDR3: CASSPEGTPSNQPQHF
DNA: TGTGCCAGCAGCCCTGAGGGGACGCCTAGCAATCAGCCCCAGCATTTT

J: TRBJ2-1
D: -
size: -
V: TRBV18
CDR3: CASSQKGGNEQFF
DNA: TGTGCCAGCTCACAAAAAGGAGGGAATGAGCAGTTCTTC

J: TRBJ2-1
D: TRBD1
size: -
V: TRBV18
CDR3: CASSPVGQVIAVEQFF
DNA: TGTGCCAGCTCACCTGTTGGACAGGTGATCGCAGTAGAGCAGTTCTTC

J: TRBJ2-3
D: -
size: -
V: TRBV19
CDR3: CASSINRVTDTQYF
DNA: TGTGCCAGTAGTATCAACAGGGTTACAGATACGCAGTATTTT

J: TRBJ1-1
D: -
size: -
V: TRBV7-6
CDR3: CASSLTEGSTEAFF
DNA: TGTGCCAGCAGCTTAACGGAAGGAAGCACTGAAGCTTTCTTT

J: TRBJ1-1
D: -
size: -
V: TRBV4-1
CDR3: CASSLGTPGVRTEAFF
DNA: TGCGCCAGCAGCCTAGGGACACCCGGGGTGAGGACTGAAGCTTTCTTT

J: TRBJ1-2
D: -
size: -
V: TRBV28
CDR3: CASSLRGYGYTF
DNA: TGTGCCAGCAGTCTCCGGGGCTATGGCTACACCTTC

J: TRBJ2-3
D: -
size: -
V: TRBV18
CDR3: CASSAGSSSDTQYF
DNA: TGTGCCAGCTCAGCCGGGAGTAGCTCAGATACGCAGTATTTT

J: TRBJ2-1
D: TRBD2
size: -
V: TRBV19
CDR3: CASSRWTSGSYNEQFF
DNA: TGTGCCAGTAGTCGCTGGACTAGCGGGAGCTACAATGAGCAGTTCTTC

J: TRBJ2-1
D: TRBD2
size: -
V: TRBV16
CDR3: CASSHGLAGVNEQFF
DNA: TGTGCCAGCAGTCACGGACTAGCGGGAGTGAATGAGCAGTTCTTC

J: TRBJ2-7
D: -
size: -
V: TRBV27
CDR3: CASSLSGLSYEQYF
DNA: TGTGCCAGCAGTTTAAGCGGGCTTTCCTACGAGCAGTACTTC

J: TRBJ1-2
D: -
size: -
V: TRBV27
CDR3: CASSPAGVRYTF
DNA: TGTGCCAGCAGTCCAGCAGGGGTTCGCTACACCTTC

J: TRBJ2-5
D: -
size: -
V: TRBV19
CDR3: CASSIDQQGWETQYF
DNA: TGTGCCAGTAGTATAGATCAACAGGGATGGGAGACCCAGTACTTC

J: TRBJ1-5
D: -
size: -
V: TRBV30
CDR3: CAWSVGRRAGQPQHF
DNA: TGTGCCTGGAGTGTGGGTCGCAGAGCGGGACAGCCCCAGCATTTT

J: TRBJ1-5
D: TRBD1
size: -
V: TRBV16
CDR3: CASSQRGQGEQPQHF
DNA: TGTGCCAGCAGCCAAAGGGGACAGGGGGAACAGCCCCAGCATTTT

J: TRBJ2-5
D: -
size: -
V: TRBV30
CDR3: CAWSVGSTETQYF
DNA: TGTGCCTGGAGTGTAGGGTCCACAGAGACCCAGTACTTC

J: TRBJ2-1
D: -
size: -
V: TRBV11-2
CDR3: CASSLIGQPLKQFF
DNA: TGTGCCAGCAGCTTAATTGGACAGCCTTTGAAGCAGTTCTTC

J: TRBJ2-7
D: TRBD2
size: -
V: TRBV7-2
CDR3: CASSREEYEQYF
DNA: TGTGCCAGCAGCCGGGAGGAGTACGAGCAGTACTTC

J: TRBJ2-4
D: TRBD2
size: -
V: TRBV5-1
CDR3: CASSQSSGRIKNIQYF
DNA: TGCGCCAGCAGCCAGTCTAGCGGGAGGATCAAAAACATTCAGTACTTC

J: TRBJ2-4
D: TRBD2
size: -
V: TRBV5-1
CDR3: CASSLAALGRAPNIQYF
DNA: TGCGCCAGCAGCTTGGCCGCTCTCGGGAGGGCCCCTAACATTCAGTACTTC

J: TRBJ1-1
D: -
size: -
V: TRBV18
CDR3: CASFRARGTEAFF
DNA: TGTGCCAGCTTTAGGGCCCGGGGGACTGAAGCTTTCTTT

J: TRBJ2-7
D: TRBD2
size: -
V: TRBV6-1
CDR3: CASSVLAGGWEQYF
DNA: TGTGCCAGCAGTGTCTTAGCGGGAGGGTGGGAGCAGTACTTC

J: TRBJ2-1
D: TRBD2
size: -
V: TRBV4-1
CDR3: CASSQRRGGDNEQFF
DNA: TGCGCCAGCAGCCAAAGGCGGGGAGGGGACAATGAGCAGTTCTTC

J: TRBJ1-2
D: -
size: few
V: TRBV2
CDR3: CASHTGFYGYTF
DNA: TGTGCCAGCCACACTGGTTTTTATGGCTACACCTTC

J: TRBJ2-7
D: -
size: -
V: TRBV29-1
CDR3: CSVEEAWPTYEQYF
DNA: TGCAGCGTTGAGGAGGCCTGGCCCACCTACGAGCAGTACTTC

J: TRBJ2-2
D: -
size: -
V: TRBV6-5
CDR3: CASSRGSKSTGELFF
DNA: TGTGCCAGCAGCCGGGGGAGTAAGAGCACCGGGGAGCTGTTTTTT

J: TRBJ1-2
D: -
size: -
V: TRBV5-1
CDR3: CASSLESGRGRYTF
DNA: TGCGCCAGCAGCCTGGAGTCGGGGAGGGGACGCTACACCTTC

J: TRBJ1-2
D: TRBD1
size: -
V: TRBV5-4
CDR3: CASSPPGVRQGAGYTF
DNA: TGTGCCAGCAGCCCGCCAGGGGTGCGACAGGGGGCGGGCTACACCTTC

J: TRBJ2-5
D: TRBD1
size: -
V: TRBV28
CDR3: CASSSRGQGKQETQYF
DNA: TGTGCCAGCAGTTCGAGAGGACAGGGGAAACAAGAGACCCAGTACTTC

J: TRBJ2-1
D: TRBD2
size: -
V: TRBV5-1
CDR3: CASSKRESRPEQFF
DNA: TGCGCCAGCAGTAAGCGGGAGAGTAGACCTGAGCAGTTCTTC

J: TRBJ2-7
D: -
size: -
V: TRBV19
CDR3: CAKAGAGDNRGGSYEQYF
DNA: TGTGCTAAGGCCGGCGCGGGCGATAATCGAGGGGGGTCCTACGAGCAGTACTTC

J: TRBJ2-7
D: -
size: -
V: TRBV29-1
CDR3: CSVLGQRNYEQYF
DNA: TGCAGCGTTTTAGGCCAGCGGAACTACGAGCAGTACTTC

J: TRBJ1-2
D: TRBD1
size: -
V: TRBV18
CDR3: CASSPKDRGRGYTF
DNA: TGTGCCAGCTCACCAAAGGACAGGGGTCGTGGCTACACCTTC